The 6 T cell receptor beta chains below come from one sample, sequenced in a study of T cell changes during pregnancy in multiple sclerosis. Only in-frame clones appear in the TCRdb table, and some are missing; sequencing was by immunoSEQ multiplex PCR. The repertoire holds 60,000 to 85,000 clones, 94% seen once, with less than 0.65% in the top ten. The specimen was peripheral blood, collected in the third trimester of pregnancy. These receptors were obtained from a female donor with multiple sclerosis, enrolled in a pregnancy study.

V gene TRBV5-6 combines with J gene TRBJ2-1; TRBD1 agrees at 8 bases. Germline values: CDR1 SGHDT, CDR2 YYEEEE. This CDR3 is 15 amino acids long. The V and J ends lost 3 bases and 2 bases, in that order; junction bases with no gene match: 4. The CDR3, as DNA: TGTGCCAGCAGCTCAGACAGGGGAACCTACAATGAGCAGTTCTTC. Its translation: CASSSDRGTYNEQFF. Full variable domain (rest looked up from reference TRBV5-6 and TRBJ2-1): DAGVTQSPTHLIKTRGQQVTLRCSPKSGHDTVSWYQQALGQGPQFIFQYYEEEERQRGNFPDRFSGHQFPNYSSELNVNALLLGDSALYLCASSSDRGTYNEQFFGPGTRLTVL.

This chain joins TRBV6-4 and TRBJ1-1, with D perhaps matching TRBD1 (5 bases). V shed 9 bases and J shed 6 bases, with 17 bases lying between them. The CDR3 consists of 13 residues. Germline values: CDR1 MRHNA, CDR2 SNTAGT. The CDR3 sequence: CASGGYPPPEAFF. The CDR3 DNA follows: TGTGCCAGTGGGGGGTACCCTCCCCCTGAAGCTTTCTTT.

The CDR3 loop reads CASSSVGGAGTDTQYF. The CDR3 DNA reads TGTGCCAGCAGCTCCGTAGGGGGGGCCGGCACAGATACGCAGTATTTT. V usage is TRBV7-2 and J usage is TRBJ2-3; tentatively, D is TRBD2 (7 bases). Germline V gives CDR1 SGHTA, CDR2 FQGNSA. The CDR3 has 16 residues. The V end lost 4 bases, the J end lost 1 base, and 15 bases lay between the germline ends. The full variable domain, rest sourced from reference TRBV7-2 and TRBJ2-3, is GAGVSQSPSNKVTEKGKDVELRCDPISGHTALYWYRQSLGQGLEFLIYFQGNSAPDKSGLPSDRFSAERTGGSVSTLTIQRTQQEDSAVYLCASSSVGGAGTDTQYFGPGTRLTVL.

This chain joins TRBV28 and TRBJ2-7; 13 bases agree with TRBD2. The V gene end was trimmed by 6 bases and the J gene end by 5 bases; junction bases not matched to a gene: 10. Germline CDR1 and CDR2: MDHEN and SYDVKM. The length of the CDR3 is 16 residues. The CDR3 protein is CASSPIRGLAGNEQYF. The CDR3 bases are TGTGCCAGCAGCCCTATAAGGGGACTAGCGGGGAACGAGCAGTACTTC.

CDR3 coding DNA: TGTGCCAGCAGCTTAGTGGAGGGGGCAAACTACGAGCAGTACTTC. It is translated as CASSLVEGANYEQYF. V is TRBV11-2 and J is TRBJ2-7, with D perhaps TRBD1 (7 bases). V lost 1 base and J 3 bases, leaving 13 bases between the germline ends. The germline V gene has CDR1 SGHAT and CDR2 FQNNGV. The CDR3 has 15 residues. Drawing the rest from reference TRBV11-2 and TRBJ2-7, the complete variable domain is EAGVAQSPRYKIIEKRQSVAFWCNPISGHATLYWYQQILGQGPKLLIQFQNNGVVDDSQLPKDRFSAERLKGVDSTLKIQPAKLEDSAVYLCASSLVEGANYEQYFGPGTRLTVT.

The chain recombines TRBV14 with TRBJ2-7; D not certain. Germline values: CDR1 SGHDN, CDR2 FVKESK. The CDR3 totals 13 residues. V was pared by 4 bases and J by 3 bases, with 10 bases between. CDR3 loop: CASSPWLGYEQYF. CDR3 nucleotides: TGTGCCAGCAGCCCCTGGCTTGGCTACGAGCAGTACTTC.